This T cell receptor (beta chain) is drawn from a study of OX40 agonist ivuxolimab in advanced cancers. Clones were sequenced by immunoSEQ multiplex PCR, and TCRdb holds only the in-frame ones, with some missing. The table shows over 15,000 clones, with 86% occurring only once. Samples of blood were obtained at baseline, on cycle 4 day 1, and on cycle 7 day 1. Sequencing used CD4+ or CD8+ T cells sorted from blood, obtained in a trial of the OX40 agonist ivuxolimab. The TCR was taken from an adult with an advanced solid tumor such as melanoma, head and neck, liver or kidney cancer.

The chain's CDR3 is CASSLAPDRSNEQFF. The CDR3 DNA is TGCGCCAGCAGCTTGGCCCCGGACCGTTCAAATGAGCAGTTCTTC. This chain uses TRBV5-1 with TRBJ2-1; no clear D gene. Germline loops: CDR1 SGHRS, CDR2 YFSETQ. V was clipped by 0 bases and J by 7 bases, with 14 bases between them. The CDR3 is 15 residues long.